This T cell receptor beta chain was documented in a study of T-cell reconstitution after alpha-beta-depleted transplantation in children listed by TCRdb under 2016. As for the study more broadly: Using TCR repertoire profiling, the study followed T-cell immune reconstitution in a quantitative way in children after TCRalphabeta/CD19-depleted allogeneic hematopoietic cell transplantation. General study outcomes and caveats: In some patients, the high TCRbeta diversity seen at day 60 was put down to recipient T cells and intrathymic progenitors that had survived conditioning. Over the following months the frequencies of hyperexpanded clones went down, and after one year T-cell counts and TCRbeta diversity were mostly credited to newly produced T cells. About two months after transplant, the apparently early recovery of alphabetaT-cell counts reportedly depended on just several hundred clones that had expanded rapidly and came from non-depleted graft cells.

In light of the paper, this sample's treatment or condition label describes: allogeneic hematopoietic cell transplantation with graft depleted of TCRalphabeta T cells and CD19 B cells. TCRalphabeta/CD19-depleted allogeneic hematopoietic cell grafts were given to the transplant recipients, all of whom were children. The CDR3 measures 13 amino acids from cysteine to phenylalanine. Solely the CDR3 DNA is kept, with 39 bases framed from the first base. Relative to germline, V is 5 bases shorter and J is 5 bases shorter, with 10 bases between their ends. In its sample, this clonotype was seen many times. Which antigen it targets is not known. One base away there is no much larger clone; base qualities are not given. Libraries were built with PCR. The sequencer was an Illumina HiSeq 2500. TCR libraries were prepared with molecular barcoding, using unique molecular identifiers to normalize TCRbeta repertoire quantification. TCRdb reran the public reads through fastp at Q25 and MiXCR, keeping productive beta chains. Every CDR3 protein is listed once, alongside the most common genes and DNA of its rows. Recorded for this sample are about 98,000 distinct CDR3 sequences; around a quarter of them occurred a single time. 20% to 25% of the sample belongs to the ten largest clones.

The sequencing here drew on PBMCs, taken before TCRalphabeta/CD19-depleted stem cell transplant. This TCR was sampled from a boy between 2 and 15 years old with acute lymphoblastic leukemia, due to receive a stem cell transplant. This chain is built from TRBV12-3 or TRBV12-4 and TRBJ2-1; the D region possibly corresponds to TRBD1 (5 bases align). The nucleotide sequence reads TGTGCCAGCAGTCTGGGGCCTGACAATGAGCAGTTCTTC. Translated, it reads CASSLGPDNEQFF.